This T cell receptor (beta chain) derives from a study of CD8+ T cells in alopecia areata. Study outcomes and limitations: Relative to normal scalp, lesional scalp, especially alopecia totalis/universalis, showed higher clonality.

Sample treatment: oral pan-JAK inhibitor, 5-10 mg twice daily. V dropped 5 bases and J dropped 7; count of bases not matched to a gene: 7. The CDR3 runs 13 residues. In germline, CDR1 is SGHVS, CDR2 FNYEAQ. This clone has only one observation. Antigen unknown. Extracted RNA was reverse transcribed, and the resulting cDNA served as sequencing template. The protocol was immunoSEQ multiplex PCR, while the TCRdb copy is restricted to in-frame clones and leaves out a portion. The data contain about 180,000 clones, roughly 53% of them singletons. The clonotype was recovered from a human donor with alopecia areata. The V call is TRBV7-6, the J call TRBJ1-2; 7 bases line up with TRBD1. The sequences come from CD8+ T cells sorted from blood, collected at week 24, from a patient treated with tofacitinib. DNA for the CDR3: TGTGCCAGCAGCGTGGGACAGAATCGTGGCTACACCTTC. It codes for CASSVGQNRGYTF.